This T cell receptor beta chain is drawn from a study of T cell repertoires in cytomegalovirus infection (dated by TCRdb to the late 2010s). Study-wide context: Alongside well-studied HLA-B-restricted epitopes, the peptide stimulations were aimed at recently identified HLA-C-restricted CMV epitopes, whose presentation resists viral immunomodulation. Donor HLA type was relevant to the analysis, as public TCR beta signatures indicated carriage of CMV infection together with the matching HLA type. The full study reports these points: The ex vivo response was dominated by HLA-C-restricted CMV-specific TCR beta clonotypes, which also provided the single most frequent clonotype in two of eight donors. Cumulative frequency of public TCR beta family members discriminated carriers of CMV infection plus the relevant HLA type in this cohort and an independent roughly 320-donor cohort.

The CDR3 covers 15 residues, taking in both the cysteine and the phenylalanine. The sequence is cut down to CDR3 DNA, 45 bases in frame from base 1. For CDR1 and CDR2, the germline V gene lists MNHEY and SVGEGT. After removal of 6 bases from V and 6 bases from J, the junction retains 8 bases not matched to a gene. This sample's treatment or condition label indicates: in vitro stimulation with specific CMV peptide epitopes to enrich CMV-specific T cells. The sequencing machine was an Illumina HiSeq 1500. TCRdb reworked the public reads: Q25 trimming with fastp, MiXCR clone assembly, productive beta chains retained. Under each unique CDR3 protein, matching rows form one entry showing the most common genes and DNA. For this sample there are about 920,000 distinct CDR3 sequences; roughly 31% appear just once. Of the sample, over 12% falls within the top ten clones. With regard to this clonotype: Its antigen is not yet known. Base qualities are missing; no much larger clone stands one base away.

Material: cultured CD8+ T cells from PBMCs, obtained from culture after CMV antigen stimulation. The receptor was derived from a human donor in good health (CMV status not recorded). Some clones in this sample may be carry-over from other donors' samples. Recombination joined TRBV6-2 or TRBV6-3 with TRBJ2-2; 9 central bases correspond to TRBD1. The DNA reads TGTGCCAGCAGGGGTTACAGGGGGCTCGCCGGGGAGCTGTTTTTT. Translation gives CASRGYRGLAGELFF.